This T cell receptor beta chain was recorded in a study of memory CD4+ T cells and cytomegalovirus serostatus (dated by TCRdb to the late 2010s). About the study as a whole: The 35 or so healthy Belgian adults in the cohort included 9 who were CMV seropositive and roughly 25 who were CMV seronegative. The study sequenced CD4+ memory TCRbeta repertoires of a Belgian cohort with known cytomegalovirus serostatus to replicate a published TCR-based CMV serostatus classifier.

Genomic DNA was extracted from sorted cells with the Quick-DNA Microprep Kit. Amplification of TCRbeta DNA was done with the immunoSEQ hsTCRbeta kit, following the protocol from the manufacturer. An Illumina MiSeq instrument was used to sequence the TCRbeta libraries. The authors' analysis ran thus. After out-of-frame sequences were removed, some 2 million distinct TCRbeta sequences remained, averaging approximately 68,000 per individual. Each individual was scored using the number of around 150 previously reported CMV-associated TCRbeta sequences that the individual carried and the total number of productive distinct TCRbeta sequences. A beta-binomial model was reimplemented in Python, and scikit-learn random forests with default parameters were trained on US cohort data. Classifier performance on the Belgian cohort was reported as the median AUC with percentile confidence intervals calculated over 10,000 bootstrap iterations. Sourced from immuneACCESS, this table was stored by TCRdb with only in-frame sequences that have V and J called. A share of the clones is absent; for the studies checked, an unresolved V gene accounts for under half, and the remainder has no known explanation. The V and J calls and the clone size are those of that table, but D and trimming were determined from the DNA. The sample contains 80,000 or so clones, around 78% of them found a single time. The ten largest account for approximately 2.8% of the sample.

A note on this clone: What this receptor recognizes is not known. Nothing much larger sits one base from this clone, and base qualities are not available.

The CDR3 spans 14 residues, from the cysteine through the phenylalanine. Here the CDR3 DNA is all that survives: 42 bases in frame from base 1. The germline V gene supplies CDR1 LGHNA and CDR2 YNFKEQ. V and J lose 1 base and 8 bases, and a span of 11 bases separates them. Study-level results and caveats: Unlike the original study, which covered naive and memory CD4+ and CD8+ populations, the Belgian study sequenced only CD4+CD45RO+ memory cells. Results were interpreted as suggesting that the CMV-associated TCR signature is largely present in the CD4+ memory repertoire. For predicting CMV serostatus, the median bootstrapped AUC was about 0.95 using the original framework and about 0.9 using a US-trained random forest. Of 170 or so previously reported CMV-associated TCRbeta sequences, over 65 appeared in the CD4+ memory repertoires, each in one to five individuals. The original-framework classifier achieved a median bootstrapped AUC of about 0.95 with a 95% CI of 0.76-1.00 on the Belgian cohort.

Single viable CD3+CD4+CD8-CD45RO+ cells were sorted as memory CD4+ T cells on a FACSAria II. CMV serostatus was assessed using a Roche Elecsys assay, by which serum IgG against CMV pp150, pp28, p38 and p52 was detected. After thawing, total CD4+ T cells were enriched by positive selection with CD4 magnetic microbeads. Samples originated from another study that specifically interrogated the CD4+ T cell memory repertoire. Following standard operating procedures, peripheral blood mononuclear cells were isolated and cryopreserved, while serum was kept at -80 degrees C. The staining used CD3-PerCP (BW264/56), CD4-APC (RPA-T4), CD45RO-PE (UCHT1) and CD8-Pacific Orange (3B5) antibodies, and Sytox blue was used to exclude non-viable cells.

The source of this sequence is an adult in good health and CMV-seropositive. This chain joins TRBV4-2 to TRBJ1-4; TRBD1 is a weak D gene call, 5 bases matching. What was sequenced was memory CD4+ T cells from blood. This receptor carries the CDR3 CASSQGHRGEKLFF. The nucleotide sequence reads as follows: TGTGCCAGCAGCCAAGGGCACCGGGGGGAAAAACTGTTTTTT.